This TCR beta chain was identified in a study of molecular identifiers for immune sequencing clone quantification. Study-wide points: Whereas naive cells kept under 1% of molecules in clones above 20 RNA copies, such clones held over 99% in effectors.

Details on this clonotype: The antigen is not known. This may be a read error, as it is one base from a much larger clone.

TCRdb re-called the PCR reads through MiXCR, storing one row per CDR3 protein. Among some 97,000 distinct CDR3 sequences, approximately 40% were seen once, and the ten largest hold roughly 4.2%. CDR3 length: 11 residues. Germline lookup yields CDR1 SGHTA and CDR2 FQGTGA. Source material for naive CD8 libraries was about 19,000 to 1,100,000 sorted cells, with 10%, 30% or 50% RNA. The chain uses TRBV7-3 and TRBJ2-2; D remains unclear. This TCR was sampled from a human donor in good health. Some libraries in this study had Jurkat cell RNA spiked in. The sequenced sample was naive CD8+ T cells from blood, with Jurkat cell RNA spiked in. Subset in this sample: FACS-sorted CD8+CD4-CCR7+CD45RA+ naive T cells. The CDR3 bases are TGTGCCTGCAGCTTAGGCGGGGAGCTGTTTTTT. Its translation: CACSLGGELFF.